A selection of T cell receptor beta chains follows, all from one sample in a study of cytomegalovirus exposure and HLA in healthy donors. Produced via immunoSEQ multiplex PCR; TCRdb's table is partial and in-frame only. This sample has some 87,000 clones, with under 85% found just once. The specimen was PBMCs. These receptors originate from a middle-aged man in good health and CMV-seropositive. The CDR3 runs from the conserved cysteine through the conserved F or W. D genes are given only for firm matches. The size field is filled for only some rows; it gives once, few, many or a size class.

j_gene,d_gene,v_gene,len,abundance,CDR3nt,CDR3aa
TRBJ2-7,NA,TRBV23-1,16,few,TGCGCCAGCAGACCCGGGAGAGGCGAAAGCTCCTACGAGCAGTACTTC,CASRPGRGESSYEQYF
TRBJ2-7,TRBD1,TRBV4-1,16,NA,TGCGCCAGCAGCCAAGCGGGTGGGACAGGGTCCTACGAGCAGTACTTC,CASSQAGGTGSYEQYF
TRBJ2-6,TRBD1,TRBV2,15,NA,TGTGCCAGCAGTGGACAGGGGGCCGGGGCCAACGTCCTGACTTTC,CASSGQGAGANVLTF
TRBJ1-1,TRBD1,TRBV10-3,15,NA,TGTGCCATCAGCGTCACAGGGGGACAGAACACTGAAGCTTTCTTT,CAISVTGGQNTEAFF
TRBJ2-2,TRBD1,TRBV25-1,13,NA,TGTGCCAGCAGGACAGGGGGGCCCGGGGAGCTGTTTTTT,CASRTGGPGELFF
TRBJ1-4,NA,TRBV5-1,18,once,TGCGCCAGCAGCTTGGTGGGAACAGGGTCAGCAACTAATGAAAAACTGTTTTTT,CASSLVGTGSATNEKLFF
TRBJ1-2,TRBD1,TRBV6-5,14,NA,TGTGCCAGCAGGGGACAGGGTGCGAACTATGGCTACACCTTC,CASRGQGANYGYTF
TRBJ1-1,NA,TRBV6-1,12,NA,TGTGCCAGCAGGCGGAAGAACACTGAAGCTTTCTTT,CASRRKNTEAFF
TRBJ1-2,TRBD1,TRBV5-1,16,NA,TGCGCCAGCAGCTTGGCCCCGGACAGGGGGGGCTATGGCTACCCCTTC,CASSLAPDRGGYGYPF
TRBJ1-6,NA,TRBV27,17,NA,TGTGCCAGCCTCGACGCCCAGACCTTAAGAGCAGGTTCACCCCTCCACTTT,CASLDAQTLRAGSPLHF
TRBJ2-2,NA,TRBV7-3,13,NA,TGTGCCAGCAGCTTACCACCGGCCGGGGAGCTGTTTTTT,CASSLPPAGELFF
TRBJ2-6,NA,TRBV5-6,17,NA,TGTGCCAGCAGCCGACCCAGACAGTTGTCTGGGGCCAACGTCCTGACTTTC,CASSRPRQLSGANVLTF
TRBJ1-5,TRBD1,TRBV4-3,15,NA,TGCGCCAGCAGCCGTGTACAGGGGGCGGATCAGCCCCAGAATTTT,CASSRVQGADQPQNF
TRBJ2-5,TRBD2,TRBV7-3,15,NA,TGTGCCAGCAGCCGTTCCGGGACTAGGGGGGAGACCCAGTACTTC,CASSRSGTRGETQYF
TRBJ2-3,TRBD2,TRBV5-1,15,NA,TGCGCCAGCGCGCGGACTAGCGGCAGCACAGATACGCAGTATTTT,CASARTSGSTDTQYF
TRBJ2-7,NA,TRBV5-6,14,NA,TGTGCCAGCAGCTTGGGGGACACTTCCTACGAGCAGTACTTC,CASSLGDTSYEQYF
TRBJ2-7,NA,TRBV25-1,14,NA,TGTGCCAGCAGTGATTCCTCCCCCTTCGACGAGCAGTACTTC,CASSDSSPFDEQYF